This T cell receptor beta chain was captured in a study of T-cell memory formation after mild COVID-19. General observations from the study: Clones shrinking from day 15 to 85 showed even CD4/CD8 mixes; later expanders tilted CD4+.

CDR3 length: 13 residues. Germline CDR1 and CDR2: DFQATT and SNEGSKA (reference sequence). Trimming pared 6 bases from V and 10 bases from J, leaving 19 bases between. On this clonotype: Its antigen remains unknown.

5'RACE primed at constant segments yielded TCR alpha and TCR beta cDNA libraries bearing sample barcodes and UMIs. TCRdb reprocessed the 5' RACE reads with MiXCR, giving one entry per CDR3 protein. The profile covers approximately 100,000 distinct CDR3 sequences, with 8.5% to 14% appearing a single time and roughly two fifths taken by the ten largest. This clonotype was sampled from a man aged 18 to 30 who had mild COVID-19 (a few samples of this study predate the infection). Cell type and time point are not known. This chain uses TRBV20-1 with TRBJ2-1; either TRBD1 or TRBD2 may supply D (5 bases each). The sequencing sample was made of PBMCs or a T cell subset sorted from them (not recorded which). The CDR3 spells CSAGVGERQEQFF. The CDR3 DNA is TGCAGTGCCGGGGTGGGGGAACGTCAAGAGCAGTTCTTC.